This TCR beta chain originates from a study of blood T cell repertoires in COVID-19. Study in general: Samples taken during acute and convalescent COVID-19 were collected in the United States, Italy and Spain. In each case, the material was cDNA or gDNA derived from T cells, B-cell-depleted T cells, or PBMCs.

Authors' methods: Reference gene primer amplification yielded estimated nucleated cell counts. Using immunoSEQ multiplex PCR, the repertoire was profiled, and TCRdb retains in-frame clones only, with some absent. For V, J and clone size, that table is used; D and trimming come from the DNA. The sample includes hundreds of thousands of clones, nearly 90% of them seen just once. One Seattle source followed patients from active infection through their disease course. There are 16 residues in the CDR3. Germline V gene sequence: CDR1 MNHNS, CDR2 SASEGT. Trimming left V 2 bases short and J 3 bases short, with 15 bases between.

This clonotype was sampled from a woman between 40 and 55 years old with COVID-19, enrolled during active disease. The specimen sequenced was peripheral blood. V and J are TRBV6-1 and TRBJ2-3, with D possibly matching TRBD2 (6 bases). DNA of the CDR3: TGTGCCAGCAGTGAAATTCCGGGAGTGAGGACAGATACGCAGTATTTT. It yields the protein CASSEIPGVRTDTQYF.